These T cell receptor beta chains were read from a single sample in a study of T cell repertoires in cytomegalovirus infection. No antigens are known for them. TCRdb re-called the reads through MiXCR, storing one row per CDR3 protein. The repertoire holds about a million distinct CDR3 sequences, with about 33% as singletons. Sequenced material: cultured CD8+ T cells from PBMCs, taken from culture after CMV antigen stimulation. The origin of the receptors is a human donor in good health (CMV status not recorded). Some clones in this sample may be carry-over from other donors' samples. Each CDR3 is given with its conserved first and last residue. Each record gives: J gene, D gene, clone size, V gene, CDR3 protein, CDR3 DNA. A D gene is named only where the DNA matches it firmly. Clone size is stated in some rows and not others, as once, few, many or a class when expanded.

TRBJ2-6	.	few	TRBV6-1	CASRVPGANVLTF	TGTGCCAGCAGGGTACCCGGGGCCAACGTCCTGACTTTC
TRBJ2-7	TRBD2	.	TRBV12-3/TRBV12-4	CASSFVPDLLAVSSYEQYF	TGTGCCAGCAGTTTTGTCCCCGATTTACTAGCGGTGAGCTCCTACGAGCAGTACTTC
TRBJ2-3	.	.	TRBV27	CASSKVTDTQYF	TGTGCCAGCAGTAAGGTCACAGATACGCAGTATTTT
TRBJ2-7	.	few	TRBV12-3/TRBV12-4	CASSNTTSSEQYF	TGTGCCAGCAGCAACACAACTAGTTCCGAGCAGTACTTC
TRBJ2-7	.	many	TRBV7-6	CASSLLSGEVEQYF	TGTGCCAGCAGCTTATTGTCAGGGGAGGTCGAGCAGTACTTC
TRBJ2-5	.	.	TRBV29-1	CSVEVIVASSFQETQYF	TGCAGCGTTGAAGTAATAGTGGCAAGCTCATTCCAAGAGACCCAGTACTTC
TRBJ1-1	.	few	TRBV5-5	CASSLGQSVLTEAFF	TGTGCCAGCAGCTTGGGGCAGTCGGTTCTCACTGAAGCTTTCTTT
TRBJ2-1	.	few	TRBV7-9	CASSTSQGKEQFF	TGTGCCAGCAGCACTTCACAGGGAAAGGAGCAGTTCTTC
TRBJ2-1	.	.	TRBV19	CASSMGSHSYNEQFF	TGTGCCAGTAGTATGGGGTCCCACTCCTACAATGAGCAGTTCTTC
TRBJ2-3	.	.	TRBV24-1	CATSDPAGKRDTQYF	TGTGCCACCAGTGATCCCGCGGGTAAGAGAGATACGCAGTATTTT
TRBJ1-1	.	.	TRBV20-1	CSAPGQRGTEAFF	TGCAGTGCTCCTGGACAACGGGGCACTGAAGCTTTCTTT
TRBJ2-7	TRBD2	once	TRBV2	CASSTSGGSYEQYF	TGTGCCAGCAGTACTAGCGGGGGTTCCTACGAGCAGTACTTC
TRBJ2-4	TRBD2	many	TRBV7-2	CASSFRLAGPSIQYF	TGTGCCAGCAGCTTCCGACTAGCGGGGCCGAGCATTCAGTACTTC
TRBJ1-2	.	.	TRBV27	CASSLTPDWVGYTF	TGTGCCAGCAGTTTAACCCCAGACTGGGTTGGCTACACCTTC
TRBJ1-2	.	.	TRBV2	CAGTVSFNYGYTF	TGTGCCGGTACAGTGTCTTTCAACTATGGCTACACCTTC
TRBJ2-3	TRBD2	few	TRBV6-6	CASSKRGGGTDTQYF	TGTGCCAGCAGTAAACGGGGGGGCGGGACAGATACGCAGTATTTT
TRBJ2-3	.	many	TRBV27	CASSSTGFTDTQYF	TGTGCCAGCAGCTCTACAGGGTTTACAGATACGCAGTATTTT
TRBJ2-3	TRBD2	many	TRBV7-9	CASSIATSGGTDTQYF	TGTGCCAGCAGCATCGCGACTAGCGGGGGGACAGATACGCAGTATTTT
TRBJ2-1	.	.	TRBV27	CASSPTGRSYNEQFF	TGTGCCAGCAGCCCGACAGGGAGGTCCTACAATGAGCAGTTCTTC
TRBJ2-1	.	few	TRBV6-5	CASSYWGVNEQFF	TGTGCCAGCAGTTACTGGGGGGTCAATGAGCAGTTCTTC
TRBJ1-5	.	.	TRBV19	CASSIARDSNQPQHF	TGTGCCAGTAGTATAGCCAGGGATAGCAATCAGCCCCAGCATTTT
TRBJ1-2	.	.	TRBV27	CASGRVGGYTF	TGTGCCAGCGGGAGGGTAGGGGGCTACACCTTC
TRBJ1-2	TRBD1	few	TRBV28	CASSLFGASDRGLTDYGYTF	TGTGCCAGCAGTTTATTTGGGGCATCGGACAGGGGGCTCACAGACTATGGCTACACCTTC
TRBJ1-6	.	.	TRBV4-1	CASSQERLGKGSPLHF	TGCGCCAGCAGCCAAGAGCGCCTAGGGAAGGGCTCACCCCTCCACTTT
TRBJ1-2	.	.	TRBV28	CASSLGSASSNYGYTF	TGTGCCAGCAGTTTAGGGTCAGCATCCTCTAACTATGGCTACACCTTC
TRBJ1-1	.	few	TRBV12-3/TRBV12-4	CASSFGLSDTEAFF	TGTGCCAGCAGTTTCGGCCTTTCGGACACTGAAGCTTTCTTT
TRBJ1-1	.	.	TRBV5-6	CASNRLSSTEAFF	TGTGCCAGCAACAGGCTCTCCTCCACTGAAGCTTTCTTT
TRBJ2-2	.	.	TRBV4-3	CASSQDPGTYTGELFF	TGCGCCAGCAGCCAAGATCCCGGGACTTACACCGGGGAGCTGTTTTTT
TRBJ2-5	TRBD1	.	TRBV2	CASGPQGAEETQYF	TGTGCCAGCGGACCACAGGGGGCAGAGGAGACCCAGTACTTC
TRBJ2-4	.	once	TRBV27	CASSPSSGGAKNIQYF	TGTGCCAGCAGTCCGTCGTCAGGGGGGGCCAAAAACATTCAGTACTTC
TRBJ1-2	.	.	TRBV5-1	CASSLEWNDGHGYTF	TGCGCCAGCAGCTTGGAGTGGAATGACGGCCATGGCTACACCTTC
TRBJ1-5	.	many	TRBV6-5	CASSYSGTQPQHF	TGTGCCAGCAGTTACTCAGGGACTCAGCCCCAGCATTTT
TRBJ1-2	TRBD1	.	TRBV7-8	CASSPLGQGGYGYTF	TGTGCCAGCAGCCCCCTCGGACAGGGGGGCTATGGCTACACCTTC
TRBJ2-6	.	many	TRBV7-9	CASSLVSGANVLTF	TGTGCCAGCAGCTTAGTCTCTGGGGCCAACGTCCTGACTTTC
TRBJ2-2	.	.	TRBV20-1	CSARGKRYTGELFF	TGCAGTGCTAGGGGCAAACGTTACACCGGGGAGCTGTTTTTT
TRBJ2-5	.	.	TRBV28	CASSFITDQETQYF	TGTGCCAGCAGTTTCATAACGGATCAAGAGACCCAGTACTTC
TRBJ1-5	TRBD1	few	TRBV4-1	CASSQQRDRPQHF	TGCGCCAGCAGCCAACAAAGGGACAGGCCCCAGCATTTT
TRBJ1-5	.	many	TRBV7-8	CASSLGPHLTVSNQPQHF	TGTGCCAGCAGCTTAGGGCCCCACCTGACAGTTAGCAATCAGCCCCAGCATTTT